A single sample gave rise to the 18 T cell receptor beta chains below, sequenced in a study of blood T cell repertoires in COVID-19. Only in-frame clones appear in the TCRdb table, and some are missing; sequencing was by immunoSEQ multiplex PCR. The profile shows about 140,000 clones, over 75% of them singletons. Sequencing input: peripheral blood. These receptor sequences come from a woman aged 55-70 years with active COVID-19.

In its sample, this clone was seen once. V is TRBV6-2 or TRBV6-3 and J is TRBJ2-1, with D possibly TRBD1 on 5 matching bases. With 2 bases removed from V and 5 bases from J, the gap between germline ends came to 13 bases. Germline V gene lookup returns CDR1 MNHEY and CDR2 SVGEGT. The CDR3 loop spans 15 amino acids. CDR3 in amino acids: CASSYHPPDNNEQFF. DNA for the CDR3: TGTGCCAGCAGTTACCACCCCCCGGACAACAATGAGCAGTTCTTC.

This clone has a single count. The chain's CDR3 is CASSLYGPYGYTF. The DNA for the CDR3 is TGTGCCAGCAGTTTATACGGTCCATATGGCTACACCTTC. V usage is TRBV6-2 or TRBV6-3 and J usage is TRBJ1-2; D gene ambiguous. V was clipped by 4 bases and J by 5 bases, with 11 bases between them. CDR3 size: 13 residues. Germline V CDR1 and CDR2: MNHEY, SVGEGT.

The CDR3 here is CASSQDLAGMYEQYF. The CDR3 DNA is TGCGCCAGCAGCCAAGATCTGGCGGGAATGTACGAGCAGTACTTC. This sequence joins TRBV4-3 and TRBJ2-7; D perhaps matches TRBD2 (6 bases). Germline V gives CDR1 LGHNA, CDR2 YSLEER. V was trimmed by 0 bases and J by 4 bases, leaving 13 bases between them. CDR3 size: 15 residues.

This clone is a singleton in its sample. The chain recombines TRBV9 with TRBJ2-5; D is perhaps TRBD2 (6 bases). The CDR3 length is 14 residues. Germline CDR1 is SGDLS and CDR2 is YYNGEE. Between the trimmed V and J ends, which lost 3 bases and 2 bases, there was a span of 11 bases. CDR3 coding DNA: TGTGCCAGCAGCGGAGCGGGTCCTCAAGAGACCCAGTACTTC. It specifies CASSGAGPQETQYF.

The CDR3 loop reads CSVAGTSGRSRTGELFF. The CDR3 nucleotides are TGCAGCGTTGCGGGGACTAGCGGGAGGTCGAGGACCGGGGAGCTGTTTTTT. V and J are TRBV29-1 and TRBJ2-2; 15 bases agree with TRBD2. The length of the CDR3 is 17 residues. With V trimmed by 4 bases and J by 5 bases, 8 bases remained unmatched. CDR1 SQVTM and CDR2 ANQGSEA come from the germline V gene.

This clone was detected only a few times. The chain recombines TRBV4-2 with TRBJ2-7; no firm D call. The CDR3 is made up of 13 amino acids. The V end was cut by 4 bases, the J end by 0 bases, with 7 bases between. Germline-derived CDR1 and CDR2 are LGHNA and YNFKEQ. CDR3 in DNA: TGTGCCAGCAGCCGAGGTTACTCCTACGAGCAGTACTTC. This sequence encodes CASSRGYSYEQYF.

V and J are TRBV5-4 and TRBJ2-2, with D possibly being TRBD1 (8 bases). The CDR3 covers 15 residues. Germline V gene data show CDR1 as SGHNT and CDR2 as YYREEE (reference sequence). V was trimmed by 5 bases and J by 3 bases, leaving 14 bases between them. CDR3 bases: TGTGCCAGCAGACGACAGGGGAGGGACACCGGGGAGCTGTTTTTT. Amino acids: CASRRQGRDTGELFF. Supplemented by reference TRBV5-4 and TRBJ2-2, the full variable domain reads ETGVTQSPTHLIKTRGQQVTLRCSSQSGHNTVSWYQQALGQGPQFIFQYYREEENGRGNFPPRFSGLQFPNYSSELNVNALELDDSALYLCASRRQGRDTGELFFGEGSRLTVL.

V gene TRBV2 combines with J gene TRBJ2-7; 8 bases map to TRBD1. Germline-derived CDR1 and CDR2 are SNHLY and FYNNEI. The V gene end was trimmed by 8 bases and the J gene end by 4 bases; junction bases not matched to a gene: 13. This CDR3 region has 15 residues. The CDR3 loop is CASVTFVTGVYEQYF. In DNA form, the CDR3 reads TGTGCCAGCGTCACCTTTGTGACAGGGGTGTACGAGCAGTACTTC.

This chain connects TRBV6-6 to TRBJ1-1; D is possibly TRBD1 (5 bases). CDR3 length equals 14 residues. Trimming left V 4 bases short and J 1 base short, with 10 bases between. Germline CDR1 and CDR2: MNHNY and SVGAGI (reference sequence). As DNA, the CDR3 is TGTGCCAGCAGTTCTCGCGGGGGGAACACTGAAGCTTTCTTT. Its translation is CASSSRGGNTEAFF.

The chain carries TRBV28 and TRBJ1-5, with a possible D match to TRBD1 (6 bases). CDR1 is MDHEN and CDR2 is SYDVKM in the germline V gene. V lost 4 bases, J lost 2 bases, and 12 bases lay in between. CDR3 length: 15 residues. The CDR3 sequence: CASSSQGSGNQPQHF. The DNA for the CDR3 is TGTGCCAGCAGTTCACAGGGTTCGGGCAATCAGCCCCAGCATTTT.

This clone was detected once. The chain couples TRBV24-1 to TRBJ2-1, with 9 nucleotides matching TRBD1. This CDR3 region has 16 residues. In germline, CDR1 is KGHDR, CDR2 SFDVKD. The V and J ends lost 3 bases and 3 bases, in that order; junction bases with no gene match: 5. CDR3 in amino acids: CATSDPGQGNYNEQFF. CDR3 DNA sequence: TGTGCCACCAGTGATCCGGGACAGGGTAACTACAATGAGCAGTTCTTC.

The chain employs TRBV5-6 and TRBJ2-2; D is uncertain. V shed 1 base and J shed 6 bases, with 7 bases lying between them. Germline assignment: CDR1 SGHDT and CDR2 YYEEEE. The CDR3 runs to 13 residues. Written as DNA, the CDR3 is TGTGCCAGCAGCTTGTCTCCGTCCGGGGAGCTGTTTTTT. Translated: CASSLSPSGELFF.

V and J are TRBV5-4 and TRBJ2-7, with D possibly matching TRBD1 (6 bases). The ends were cut back, 5 bases at V and 2 bases at J, with 17 bases in the middle. Per the germline V gene, CDR1 is SGHNT and CDR2 is YYREEE (reference sequence). The CDR3 has 15 amino acids. Written as DNA, the CDR3 is TGTGCCAGCAGTTTCGGACAGCCCCTCACCTACGAGCAGTACTTC. It specifies CASSFGQPLTYEQYF.

This clone has a single count. The CDR3 DNA reads TGTGCCAGCAGTTTTCCAGGGAAAGACTACGAGCAGTACTTC. It is translated as CASSFPGKDYEQYF. The chain carries TRBV28 and TRBJ2-7; TRBD1 might be the D (5 bases). This CDR3 comprises 14 residues. Germline-derived CDR1 and CDR2 are MDHEN and SYDVKM. V was pared by 3 bases and J by 3 bases, with 12 bases between.

The chain recombines TRBV4-3 with TRBJ2-3; 7 nucleotides align to TRBD2. Trimming at V came to 0 bases and at J to 1 base, leaving 4 bases not matched to a gene. CDR1 is LGHNA, CDR2 YSLEER, per germline. The CDR3 sequence is 16 residues long. The DNA of the CDR3 is TGCGCCAGCAGCCAAGAACTAGCGAAAGGCACAGATACGCAGTATTTT. Its protein product is CASSQELAKGTDTQYF.

DNA of the CDR3: TGTGCCAGCAGCCTAAACCCCATAAGGACAGCTAATCAGCCCCAGCATTTT. Translated: CASSLNPIRTANQPQHF. The chain carries TRBV7-8 and TRBJ1-5; D might be TRBD1 (6 bases). Germline CDR1 is SGHVS and CDR2 is FQNEAQ. V lost 5 bases and J 4 bases, leaving 21 bases between the germline ends. This CDR3 is 17 amino acids long.

The rearrangement uses TRBV5-1 and TRBJ2-7; 9 bases map to TRBD1. Germline loops: CDR1 SGHRS, CDR2 YFSETQ. V lost 3 bases to trimming and J lost 2 bases; unmatched junction nucleotides: 6. The CDR3 totals 15 residues. The CDR3 sequence: CASSWDRELTYEQYF. In DNA form, the CDR3 reads TGCGCCAGCAGCTGGGACAGGGAACTAACCTACGAGCAGTACTTC. The full variable domain, its missing parts supplied by reference TRBV5-1 and TRBJ2-7, is KAGVTQTPRYLIKTRGQQVTLSCSPISGHRSVSWYQQTPGQGLQFLFEYFSETQRNKGNFPGRFSGRQFSNSRSEMNVSTLELGDSALYLCASSWDRELTYEQYFGPGTRLTVT.

The chain carries TRBV5-6 and TRBJ2-2; TRBD2 agrees at 8 bases. The CDR3 has 19 amino acids. Germline V gene sequence: CDR1 SGHDT, CDR2 YYEEEE. Losses at the gene ends were 0 bases for V and 5 bases for J; bases not matched to a gene: 15. Written as DNA, the CDR3 is TGTGCCAGCAGCTTGGGTGCGGGAGGCCCTGAAGAGAGAACCGGGGAGCTGTTTTTT. As protein: CASSLGAGGPEERTGELFF.